The 21 T cell receptor beta chains given below trace back to one sample, sequenced in a study of cytomegalovirus exposure and HLA in healthy donors. It was with 60 Vbeta and 13 Jbeta primers that the PCR ran. TCRdb's table, derived via immunoSEQ multiplex PCR, lists solely in-frame clones and lacks some. This table holds just over 95,000 clones, under 80% found once. The sample consisted of PBMCs. The receptors shown here come from a human donor in good health.

The V gene is TRBV6-4, the J gene TRBJ1-2; 11 bases map to TRBD1. Germline trimming cut 3 bases from V and 7 bases from J; bases unmatched to any gene: 4. This CDR3 has 14 amino acids. The germline gives CDR1 MRHNA, CDR2 SNTAGT. The chain's CDR3 is CASSDTGTGGGYTF. In nucleotides, the CDR3 is TGTGCCAGCAGTGATACCGGGACAGGGGGTGGCTACACCTTC.

The chain has TRBV5-5 and TRBJ1-5; 7 bases line up with TRBD1. Per the germline V gene, CDR1 is SGHKS and CDR2 is YYEKEE (reference sequence). CDR3 length equals 15 residues. V lost 1 base to trimming and J lost 9 bases; unmatched junction nucleotides: 10. CDR3 nucleotides: TGTGCCAGCAGCTTGACAGGGGCGATATCACGGCCCCAGCATTTT. Amino acid sequence: CASSLTGAISRPQHF. Full variable domain (remainder filled in from reference TRBV5-5 and TRBJ1-5): DAGVTQSPTHLIKTRGQQVTLRCSPISGHKSVSWYQQVLGQGPQFIFQYYEKEERGRGNFPDRFSARQFPNYSSELNVNALLLGDSALYLCASSLTGAISRPQHFGDGTRLSIL.

V gene TRBV7-2 combines with J gene TRBJ2-7; TRBD1 matches 7 bases. Looked up from germline, CDR1 is SGHTA and CDR2 is FQGNSA. The trim removed 3 bases at V and 4 bases at J, leaving 3 bases unmatched. The CDR3 extends over 13 amino acids. The CDR3 sequence: CASSFTGAYEQYF. In DNA, the CDR3 is TGTGCCAGCAGCTTCACAGGGGCTTACGAGCAGTACTTC. Full variable domain (remainder filled in from reference TRBV7-2 and TRBJ2-7): GAGVSQSPSNKVTEKGKDVELRCDPISGHTALYWYRQSLGQGLEFLIYFQGNSAPDKSGLPSDRFSAERTGGSVSTLTIQRTQQEDSAVYLCASSFTGAYEQYFGPGTRLTVT.

The chain joins TRBV30 to TRBJ1-5; TRBD1 matches at 8 bases. The CDR3 is made up of 17 amino acids. Germline lookup yields CDR1 GTSNPN and CDR2 SVGIG (reference sequence). The V gene end was trimmed by 0 bases and the J gene end by 6 bases; junction bases not matched to a gene: 13. CDR3 amino acids: CAWSVTRSGGRGQPQHF. The DNA of the CDR3 is TGTGCCTGGAGTGTAACAAGGTCAGGGGGCAGGGGTCAGCCCCAGCATTTT.

V gene TRBV5-3 combines with J gene TRBJ2-1; 7 bases fit TRBD2. TRBV5-3 is sorted into the ORF group, with uncertain function. The CDR3 spans 15 residues. The V segment lost 0 bases and the J segment 4 bases; nucleotides outside the gene matches: 4. Here the CDR3 DNA reads TGTGCCAGAAGCTTGGGGACTAGGGTTTACAATGAGCAGTTCTTC. Residues: CARSLGTRVYNEQFF.

The chain uses TRBV19 and TRBJ1-4; D gene ambiguous. With 3 bases removed from V and 0 bases from J, the gap between germline ends came to 8 bases. Germline lookup yields CDR1 LNHDA and CDR2 SQIVND (reference sequence). This CDR3 has 15 amino acids. CDR3 sequence: CASSMSQATNEKLFF. The CDR3 coding sequence is TGTGCCAGTAGTATGTCACAAGCAACTAATGAAAAACTGTTTTTT.

The CDR3 coding sequence is TGTGCCAGCAGTTTATCGGGGGGGGAGGCCAAAAACATTCAGTACTTC. It translates to CASSLSGGEAKNIQYF. The chain couples TRBV27 to TRBJ2-4; 7 bases line up with TRBD2. CDR1 and CDR2 (germline): MNHEY, SMNVEV (reference sequence). V lost 0 bases and J lost 1; bases outside the gene matches: 3. The CDR3 has 16 amino acids.

The genes are TRBV5-6 and TRBJ2-5, with 7 bases identical to TRBD1. The germline gives CDR1 SGHDT, CDR2 YYEEEE. This CDR3 comprises 15 residues. The ends lost 2 bases at V and 1 base at J; junction bases unmatched: 5. The CDR3 here is CASSFQQGIQETQYF. The CDR3 nucleotides read TGTGCCAGCAGCTTCCAACAGGGGATCCAAGAGACCCAGTACTTC.

The rearrangement joins TRBV6-6 to TRBJ2-5; TRBD2 might be the D (5 bases). Trimming pared 5 bases from V and 4 bases from J, leaving 8 bases between. Germline V gene data show CDR1 as MNHNY and CDR2 as SVGAGI (reference sequence). The CDR3 extends over 12 amino acids. CDR3 loop: CASSPRGETQYF. In DNA, the CDR3 is TGTGCCAGCAGTCCCCGGGGAGAGACCCAGTACTTC.

CDR3 sequence reads: CASSFLAGTGDTQYF. The CDR3 DNA reads TGCGCCAGCAGCTTCCTAGCGGGGACGGGAGATACGCAGTATTTT. This chain joins TRBV5-1 and TRBJ2-3; 9 positions agree with TRBD2. The germline V gene encodes CDR1 SGHRS and CDR2 YFSETQ. The CDR3 spans 15 residues. The ends lost 2 bases at V and 5 bases at J; junction bases unmatched: 6. Full variable domain (remainder filled in from reference TRBV5-1 and TRBJ2-3): KAGVTQTPRYLIKTRGQQVTLSCSPISGHRSVSWYQQTPGQGLQFLFEYFSETQRNKGNFPGRFSGRQFSNSRSEMNVSTLELGDSALYLCASSFLAGTGDTQYFGPGTRLTVL.

This clone was seen only a few times. The gene calls are TRBV5-1 and TRBJ2-5, with 10 bases fitting TRBD1. The CDR3 sequence is 15 residues long. CDR1 and CDR2 (germline): SGHRS, YFSETQ. V shed 2 bases, J shed 5 bases, and the junction held 6 bases outside the gene matches. The CDR3 DNA sequence: TGCGCCAGCAGCTTAACGACAGGGGGCGCTGAGACCCAGTACTTC. Translating it yields CASSLTTGGAETQYF. Full variable domain (remainder filled in from reference TRBV5-1 and TRBJ2-5): KAGVTQTPRYLIKTRGQQVTLSCSPISGHRSVSWYQQTPGQGLQFLFEYFSETQRNKGNFPGRFSGRQFSNSRSEMNVSTLELGDSALYLCASSLTTGGAETQYFGPGTRLLVL.

The V call is TRBV5-1, the J call TRBJ2-1; a weak D match, TRBD1 (6 bases). This CDR3 is built from 18 residues. Germline CDR1 and CDR2: SGHRS and YFSETQ. The V end was cut by 0 bases, the J end by 0 bases, with 16 bases between. In DNA form, the CDR3 reads TGCGCCAGCAGCTTGGTGGGGGACACTTCCGTCTCCTACAATGAGCAGTTCTTC. Its translation is CASSLVGDTSVSYNEQFF.

The chain employs TRBV2 and TRBJ1-5; 7 bases are a match to TRBD1. Trimming cost V 5 bases and J 2 bases; bases outside gene matches: 30. Germline loops: CDR1 SNHLY, CDR2 FYNNEI. CDR3 length: 23 amino acids. The CDR3 region is CASSPQRTGPVGRSVHGNQPQHF. In nucleotides, the CDR3 is TGTGCCAGCAGTCCCCAACGGACAGGTCCCGTTGGGCGATCTGTGCATGGCAATCAGCCCCAGCATTTT. Complete variable domain (other parts from reference TRBV2 and TRBJ1-5): EPEVTQTPSHQVTQMGQEVILRCVPISNHLYFYWYRQILGQKVEFLVSFYNNEISEKSEIFDDQFSVERPDGSNFTLKIRSTKLEDSAMYFCASSPQRTGPVGRSVHGNQPQHFGDGTRLSIL.

The CDR3 sequence: CASSSGHSRNEKLFF. CDR3 nucleotides: TGTGCCAGCAGCTCGGGACATAGTCGTAATGAAAAACTGTTTTTT. V usage is TRBV7-8 and J usage is TRBJ1-4, with D maybe TRBD1 (6 bases). Trimming removed 4 bases at V and 4 bases at J, with 13 bases between. CDR1 is SGHVS and CDR2 is FQNEAQ in the germline V gene. CDR3 length: 15 amino acids.

The V call is TRBV6-5, the J call TRBJ1-1; TRBD1 matches at 7 bases. Germline V gene lookup returns CDR1 MNHEY and CDR2 SVGAGI. This CDR3 spans 12 amino acids. The V segment lost 2 bases and the J segment 11 bases; nucleotides outside the gene matches: 5. CDR3 coding DNA: TGTGCCAGCAGTTACCCGGACAGGCGGGCTTTCTTT. Translation gives CASSYPDRRAFF.

The chain combines TRBV18 with TRBJ1-1, with TRBD1 matching 10 bases. This CDR3 is 16 amino acids long. Germline V CDR1 and CDR2: KGHSH, LQKENI. With V trimmed by 1 base and J by 5 bases, 7 bases remained unmatched. CDR3 bases: TGTGCCAGCTCACCACGAATCCGGGACAGGGGTACTGAAGCTTTCTTT. Encoded protein: CASSPRIRDRGTEAFF.

This sequence joins TRBV11-3 and TRBJ2-3; D possibly corresponds to TRBD2 (6 bases). The CDR3 is 14 amino acids. Germline lookup yields CDR1 SGHNT and CDR2 YENEEA. V was pared by 3 bases and J by 2 bases, with 9 bases between. Here the CDR3 reads CASSLTDYTDTQYF. The CDR3 region has the DNA TGTGCCAGCAGCTTGACGGACTACACAGATACGCAGTATTTT.

This chain links TRBV6-5 with TRBJ2-5; 9 positions match TRBD1. The J call may be in error: the DNA end matches TRBJ2-7 better. This CDR3 has 13 residues. Germline V CDR1 and CDR2: MNHEY, SVGAGI. The CDR3, as DNA: TGTGCCAGCGCAAGGGACAGGGCCTACGAGCAGTACTTC. Translating gives CASARDRAYEQYF.

The chain couples TRBV11-2 to TRBJ2-7; maybe TRBD1 (5 bases). V lost 5 bases and J 1 base, leaving 18 bases between the germline ends. The CDR3 loop spans 16 amino acids. CDR1 and CDR2 (germline): SGHAT, FQNNGV. CDR3 nucleotides: TGTGCCAGCAGCCCCGTGTGGGGCCTGAGGTCCTACGAGCAGTACTTC. Its protein product is CASSPVWGLRSYEQYF.

This clone has just a few counts. The genes are TRBV6-5 and TRBJ2-2; D not certain. Germline assignment: CDR1 MNHEY and CDR2 SVGAGI. The CDR3 extends over 14 amino acids. V was shortened by 5 bases and J by 4 bases, with 11 bases between the two germline ends. The CDR3 protein is CASSEMPATGELFF. In nucleotides, the CDR3 is TGTGCCAGCAGTGAGATGCCCGCCACCGGGGAGCTGTTTTTT.

This clone was found once. The J gene is TRBJ2-5, the V gene TRBV9; D uncertain. The CDR3 totals 11 residues. Germline CDR1 is SGDLS and CDR2 is YYNGEE. Trimming left V 3 bases short and J 4 bases short, with 4 bases between. The CDR3 nucleotides are TGTGCCAGCAGCGCTCGAGAGACCCAGTACTTC. Translating gives CASSARETQYF.